What follows are 27 T cell receptor beta chains derived from one specimen sequenced in a study of T cell responses to AZD1222 COVID-19 vaccine. The repertoire was sequenced with immunoSEQ multiplex PCR; TCRdb's copy has only in-frame clones and lacks some. This table holds under 200,000 clones, roughly nine tenths found once. The specimen was peripheral blood, collected 28 days after the second AZD1222 dose. The receptors stem from an adult who received the AZD1222 COVID-19 vaccine.

The chain employs TRBV4-3 and TRBJ1-5; D uncertain. Trimming took off 1 base at V and 7 bases at J, with 14 bases between the two ends. This CDR3 is 15 amino acids long. Per the germline V gene, CDR1 is LGHNA and CDR2 is YSLEER. This CDR3 is CASSQGLRAQQPQHF. CDR3 sequence (DNA): TGCGCCAGCAGCCAAGGTCTCCGGGCACAACAGCCCCAGCATTTT.

This clone occurred once. The chain couples TRBV7-6 to TRBJ2-3, with 10 nucleotides matching TRBD2. Germline V gene data show CDR1 as SGHVS and CDR2 as FNYEAQ. CDR3 length: 15 amino acids. Germline trimming cut 6 bases from V and 1 base from J; bases unmatched to any gene: 4. This chain's CDR3 is CASSPGTSGTDTQYF. As DNA, the CDR3 is TGTGCCAGCAGTCCCGGGACTAGCGGCACAGATACGCAGTATTTT.

Here the CDR3 DNA reads TGTGCCAGCAGCCCCCGTGGGACTAGCGGCGCTGAGCAGTTCTTC. Amino acid sequence: CASSPRGTSGAEQFF. This chain joins TRBV21-1 and TRBJ2-1; the D call of TRBD2 is as the table states it, not checked on the DNA. TRBV21-1 is recorded as a pseudogene. The CDR3 is 15 residues long.

V and J are TRBV5-1 and TRBJ2-7; no clear D. Trimming took 2 bases from V and 2 from J, leaving 14 bases between them. Looked up from germline, CDR1 is SGHRS and CDR2 is YFSETQ. The CDR3 covers 15 residues. This CDR3 reads CASSFLSGSAYEQYF. The CDR3 bases are TGCGCCAGCAGCTTCCTATCAGGTTCTGCCTACGAGCAGTACTTC.

The chain uses TRBV7-9 and TRBJ1-1, with TRBD1 as a possible D gene (5 bases). Germline CDR1 reads SEHNR; CDR2 reads FQNEAQ (reference sequence). The germline V and J ends were trimmed by 5 bases and 1 base, with 8 bases remaining between them. The CDR3 runs 13 residues. The CDR3 nucleotides read TGTGCCAGCAGCCAGGGAGGGAACACTGAAGCTTTCTTT. Encoded protein: CASSQGGNTEAFF.

The J gene is TRBJ2-7, the V gene TRBV6-2 or TRBV6-3; 10 nucleotides match TRBD1. V lost 4 bases to trimming and J lost 7 bases; unmatched junction nucleotides: 4. Germline assignment: CDR1 MNHEY and CDR2 SVGEGT. The CDR3 consists of 13 residues. This CDR3 reads CASSSRTGGEQYF. In DNA, the CDR3 is TGTGCCAGCAGTTCCCGGACAGGGGGAGAGCAGTACTTC.

The rearrangement joins TRBV4-3 to TRBJ1-5, with TRBD1 matching 9 bases. In germline, CDR1 is LGHNA, CDR2 YSLEER. V shed 4 bases, J shed 3 bases, and the junction held 7 bases outside the gene matches. The CDR3 is 16 amino acids. The CDR3 bases are TGCGCCAGCAGCCCCGGGACAGGGTGGAACAATCAGCCCCAGCATTTT. It yields the protein CASSPGTGWNNQPQHF.

The rearrangement uses TRBV3-1 (or the pseudogene TRBV3-2) and TRBJ2-7; D might be TRBD1 (6 bases). Germline CDR1 is LGHDT and CDR2 is YNNKEL (reference sequence). Trimming took off 0 bases at V and 0 bases at J, with 9 bases between the two ends. The CDR3 consists of 15 residues. Here the CDR3 DNA reads TGTGCCAGCAGCCAAGAAAGGGGGATCTCCTACGAGCAGTACTTC. It translates to CASSQERGISYEQYF.

The chain couples TRBV2 to TRBJ1-1; D remains ambiguous. V gave up 3 bases and J gave up 4 bases, with 15 bases separating them. The CDR3 contains 15 residues. The germline V gene encodes CDR1 SNHLY and CDR2 FYNNEI. CDR3 sequence (DNA): TGTGCCAGCAGTGATCTGAGGGCTACGGGCACTGAAGCTTTCTTT. It translates to CASSDLRATGTEAFF.

V gene TRBV5-6 combines with J gene TRBJ1-5; no reliable D call. The germline V gene has CDR1 SGHDT and CDR2 YYEEEE. Trimming took 1 base from V and 0 from J, leaving 11 bases between them. The CDR3 spans 16 residues. The CDR3 is CASSLSRPYSNQPQHF. The CDR3 DNA reads TGTGCCAGCAGCTTGTCCAGGCCTTATAGCAATCAGCCCCAGCATTTT.

The rearrangement joins TRBV19 to TRBJ1-2; D ambiguous. This CDR3 is 14 amino acids long. Trimming left V 8 bases short and J 4 bases short, with 17 bases between. Germline V gene sequence: CDR1 LNHDA, CDR2 SQIVND (reference sequence). DNA for the CDR3: TGTGCCAGTCGCCCGCAGCAAACGGTCTATGGCTACACCTTC. This sequence encodes CASRPQQTVYGYTF.

The CDR3 DNA reads TGTGCCAGCAGTTGGACAGAGTACCAAGAGACCCAGTACTTC. Its translation is CASSWTEYQETQYF. The chain carries TRBV2 and TRBJ2-5; perhaps TRBD1 as D (6 bases). The ends were cut back, 5 bases at V and 0 bases at J, with 10 bases in the middle. Germline CDR1 reads SNHLY; CDR2 reads FYNNEI. The CDR3 consists of 14 residues.

The chain combines TRBV12-5 with TRBJ2-5; tentatively, D is TRBD1 (6 bases). The CDR3 runs to 14 residues. Germline V gives CDR1 LGHNT, CDR2 FRNRAP. V lost 8 bases and J lost 5, with 18 bases in between. The CDR3 spells CASSGTSFGETQYF. The CDR3 bases are TGTGCTAGTTCCGGGACATCCTTTGGGGAGACCCAGTACTTC.

The chain joins TRBV6-1 to TRBJ2-1; TRBD2 agrees at 10 bases. The CDR3 runs 15 residues. The germline V gene has CDR1 MNHNS and CDR2 SASEGT. The trim removed 2 bases at V and 6 bases at J, leaving 4 bases unmatched. In DNA, the CDR3 is TGTGCCAGCAGTGAATCGGCTAGCGGGGGCAATGAGCAGTTCTTC. Translating it yields CASSESASGGNEQFF.

The J gene is TRBJ2-7, the V gene TRBV6-5, with D tentatively TRBD2 (5 bases). Germline CDR1 is MNHEY and CDR2 is SVGAGI. V gave up 8 bases and J gave up 7 bases, with 9 bases separating them. This CDR3 region has 10 residues. For the CDR3, the DNA is TGTGCCAGCTGGGAGCGAGAGCAGTACTTC. Protein: CASWEREQYF.

The chain couples TRBV7-8 to TRBJ1-1; 7 bases line up with TRBD1. Germline CDR1 is SGHVS and CDR2 is FQNEAQ. Losses at the gene ends were 4 bases for V and 3 bases for J; bases not matched to a gene: 11. This CDR3 has 16 residues. The CDR3 loop reads CASSSQSDRRYTEAFF. The CDR3 DNA sequence: TGTGCCAGCAGCTCCCAGTCGGACAGGCGGTACACTGAAGCTTTCTTT. The variable domain in full, completed from reference TRBV7-8 and TRBJ1-1, reads GAGVSQSPRYKVAKRGQDVALRCDPISGHVSLFWYQQALGQGPEFLTYFQNEAQLDKSGLPSDRFFAERPEGSVSTLKIQRTQQEDSAVYLCASSSQSDRRYTEAFFGQGTRLTVV.

This sequence joins TRBV5-4 and TRBJ2-1; 9 bases align to TRBD2. The CDR3 length is 16 residues. Per germline, CDR1 SGHNT and CDR2 YYREEE (reference sequence). The ends lost 2 bases at V and 0 bases at J; junction bases unmatched: 3. The CDR3 DNA reads TGTGCCAGCAGCTTTGGGGGACTAGCCTCCTACAATGAGCAGTTCTTC. Translation gives CASSFGGLASYNEQFF.

The chain links TRBV30 to TRBJ1-4; D uncertain. CDR3 length: 14 residues. Germline V lookup: CDR1 GTSNPN, CDR2 SVGIG (reference sequence). Trimming took off 2 bases at V and 3 bases at J, with 10 bases between the two ends. The CDR3 reads CAWSNRASNEKLFF. The CDR3 region has the DNA TGTGCCTGGAGTAATAGGGCCTCTAATGAAAAACTGTTTTTT.

V gene TRBV2 combines with J gene TRBJ2-7; TRBD1 or TRBD2 may be the D gene (5 bases each). The V end lost 4 bases, the J end lost 6 bases, and 10 bases lay between the germline ends. This CDR3 is 12 amino acids long. Germline V gives CDR1 SNHLY, CDR2 FYNNEI. The CDR3 nucleotides are TGTGCCAGCAGTGTGGGACCGCTCGAGCAGTACTTC. It specifies CASSVGPLEQYF.

This rearrangement joins TRBV5-5 to TRBJ1-5; D might be TRBD1 (5 bases). Germline V gene lookup returns CDR1 SGHKS and CDR2 YYEKEE (reference sequence). V dropped 1 base and J dropped 1 base, with 12 bases sitting between them. The CDR3 runs 16 residues. In DNA, the CDR3 is TGTGCCAGCAGCTTGTGGGGGTCCGTAAGCAATCAGCCCCAGCATTTT. Protein sequence: CASSLWGSVSNQPQHF.

This chain connects TRBV5-6 to TRBJ2-2; D call uncertain. V was cut by 4 bases and J by 1 base, with 11 bases left in between. Germline V gene lookup returns CDR1 SGHDT and CDR2 YYEEEE. The CDR3 runs 15 residues. CDR3 DNA sequence: TGTGCCAGCAGCCCCATTCTGGAGAACACCGGGGAGCTGTTTTTT. This sequence encodes CASSPILENTGELFF.

The CDR3 loop reads CASSWNGQGRVYGYTF. Written as DNA, the CDR3 is TGTGCCAGCAGCTGGAATGGACAGGGGCGGGTCTATGGCTACACCTTC. The chain combines TRBV7-2 with TRBJ1-2; TRBD1 matches 9 bases. Trimming took 4 bases from V and 4 from J; bases not matched to a gene: 10. The CDR3 extends over 16 amino acids. In germline, CDR1 is SGHTA, CDR2 FQGNSA. Variable domain in full (rest from reference TRBV7-2 and TRBJ1-2): GAGVSQSPSNKVTEKGKDVELRCDPISGHTALYWYRQSLGQGLEFLIYFQGNSAPDKSGLPSDRFSAERTGGSVSTLTIQRTQQEDSAVYLCASSWNGQGRVYGYTFGSGTRLTVV.

V is TRBV12-3 or TRBV12-4 and J is TRBJ1-1; no clear D gene. Deletions cut 3 bases from V and 6 bases from J, with 8 bases between. This CDR3 spans 12 amino acids. For the CDR3, the DNA is TGTGCCAGCAGTTTCAGAAGGGCTGAAGCTTTCTTT. This sequence encodes CASSFRRAEAFF.

This clone was observed once. J is TRBJ1-1 and V is TRBV18; D gene uncertain. Germline loops: CDR1 KGHSH, CDR2 LQKENI. Trimming removed 6 bases at V and 3 bases at J, with 14 bases between. The length of the CDR3 is 14 residues. The CDR3 sequence: CASSEGGIDTEAFF. CDR3 coding DNA: TGTGCCAGCTCGGAGGGAGGGATAGACACTGAAGCTTTCTTT.

The rearrangement joins TRBV4-1 to TRBJ2-5; TRBD2 agrees at 14 bases. This CDR3 is built from 16 residues. The trim removed 2 bases at V and 4 bases at J, leaving 3 bases unmatched. CDR1 is MGHRA and CDR2 is YSYEKL in the germline V gene. CDR3 in amino acids: CASSQRGTSGGETQYF. CDR3 DNA sequence: TGCGCCAGCAGCCAAAGAGGGACTAGCGGGGGAGAGACCCAGTACTTC.

The V call is TRBV7-9, the J call TRBJ1-2; TRBD1 is a possible D gene (6 bases). The germline V and J ends were trimmed by 4 bases and 0 bases, with 21 bases remaining between them. The CDR3 is 18 residues long. The germline V gene encodes CDR1 SEHNR and CDR2 FQNEAQ (reference sequence). CDR3 region: CASSSQRWGTRSNYGYTF. The CDR3 DNA sequence: TGTGCCAGCAGCTCTCAGAGGTGGGGGACACGTTCTAACTATGGCTACACCTTC.

This sequence joins TRBV4-1 and TRBJ2-6; no firm D call. The CDR3 is 15 residues long. V was trimmed by 4 bases and J by 1 base, leaving 8 bases between them. Looked up from germline, CDR1 is MGHRA and CDR2 is YSYEKL. The CDR3 region is CASSPSGSGANVLTF. In DNA form, the CDR3 reads TGCGCCAGCAGCCCCTCCGGGTCTGGGGCCAACGTCCTGACTTTC.